The rows below give T cell receptor beta chains drawn from one sample of a study of cytomegalovirus exposure and HLA in healthy donors. The repertoire was sequenced with immunoSEQ multiplex PCR; TCRdb's copy has only in-frame clones and lacks some. The table includes tens of thousands of clones, 60% to 80% detected once. Specimen: PBMCs. These TCRs come from a woman aged 30 to 39 in good health and CMV-seropositive. The CDR3 runs from the conserved cysteine through the conserved F or W. D genes are given only for firm matches. Clone size is shown for a subset of rows, as once, few, many or a class of expanded clone.

J | size | D | V | DNA | CDR3
TRBJ2-7 | few | TRBD2 | TRBV28 | TGTGCCAGCAGTATCTTAGCGGGAGGGCTCTACGAGCAGTACTTC | CASSILAGGLYEQYF
TRBJ2-5 | once | - | TRBV7-2 | TGTGCCAGCAGCCGAGGATACCAAGAGACCCAGTACTTC | CASSRGYQETQYF
TRBJ1-5 | once | - | TRBV27 | TGTGCCAGCAGTTTAATCGGGGACGCGGGACAGCCCCAGCATTTT | CASSLIGDAGQPQHF
TRBJ2-2 | - | TRBD2 | TRBV6-6 | TGTGCCAGCAGTCCTAGCGGGGGGTCCGGGGAGCTGTTTTTT | CASSPSGGSGELFF
TRBJ1-2 | - | - | TRBV10-1 | TGCGCCAGCAGGGGTCGGCCTGGAACGGGTTGTGGCTACACCTTC | CASRGRPGTGCGYTF
TRBJ2-7 | - | TRBD2 | TRBV11-2 | TGTGCCAGCAGCTCCCCGAGACTAGCGACCTACGAGCAGTACTTC | CASSSPRLATYEQYF
TRBJ1-4 | - | - | TRBV18 | TGTGCCAGCTCACCAACGGACATCAGGAGTGAAAAACTGTTTTTT | CASSPTDIRSEKLFF
TRBJ1-1 | - | - | TRBV5-1 | TGCGCCAGCAGCCTCGGGGAGAGATTCGGCACTGAAGCTTTCTTT | CASSLGERFGTEAFF
TRBJ1-2 | - | TRBD1 | TRBV5-1 | TGCGCCAGCAGCAACCCCGGGACAGGATCTAACTATGGCTACACCTTC | CASSNPGTGSNYGYTF
TRBJ1-5 | - | - | TRBV19 | TGTGCCAGTAGTATACAGGCGTATCAGCCCCAGCATTTT | CASSIQAYQPQHF
TRBJ1-2 | - | - | TRBV9 | TGTGCCAGCAGCATCCACCAGGGAGACAGGTCAGGAGGTGGCTACACCTTC | CASSIHQGDRSGGGYTF
TRBJ1-3 | - | - | TRBV30 | TGTGCCTGGGGGAAGGGGACTGGAAACACCATATATTTT | CAWGKGTGNTIYF
TRBJ1-1 | once | TRBD1 | TRBV6-1 | TGTGCCAGCAGTAATCGACAGGGGCGTACTGAAGCTTTCTTT | CASSNRQGRTEAFF
TRBJ2-1 | - | - | TRBV2 | TGTGCCAGCAGTGAAGGTAGAGGGGGTGAGCAGTTCTTC | CASSEGRGGEQFF
TRBJ1-2 | few | - | TRBV4-1 | TGCGCCAGCAGCCAAGATGGATCTGGGAGGAGCGCCTATGGCTACACCTTC | CASSQDGSGRSAYGYTF
TRBJ1-1 | - | - | TRBV10-3 | TGTGCCATCAGTGAGAAGGGGGTTGGGGCTTTCTTT | CAISEKGVGAFF
TRBJ2-2 | - | - | TRBV19 | TGTGCCAGTAGTATGCAGATCTACACCGGGGAGCTGTTTTTT | CASSMQIYTGELFF
TRBJ2-5 | - | TRBD1 | TRBV6-5 | TGTGCCAGCAGGGAGAGGGGGCGCGCCGAGACCCAGTACTTC | CASRERGRAETQYF
TRBJ1-4 | once | TRBD1 | TRBV2 | TGTGCCAGCAGTAAGGGGACAGGGACACCAGAAAAACTGTTTTTT | CASSKGTGTPEKLFF
TRBJ1-2 | - | TRBD1 | TRBV19 | TGTGCCAGCCGAGGGCAACAGGGGCAACATAATGGCTACACCTTC | CASRGQQGQHNGYTF
TRBJ1-5 | few | - | TRBV15 | TGTGCCACCAGCGAGGTTCCCACTACCTATCAGCCCCAGCATTTT | CATSEVPTTYQPQHF
TRBJ2-1 | - | - | TRBV7-9 | TGTGCCAGCAGCTCCGGGGGGCTTGTTGGCAATGAGCAGTTCTTC | CASSSGGLVGNEQFF
TRBJ2-3 | - | TRBD2 | TRBV18 | TGTGCCAGCTCTCTAGGACTAGCGACCACAGATACGCAGTATTTT | CASSLGLATTDTQYF
TRBJ2-5 | - | TRBD1 | TRBV6-5 | TGTGCCAGCAGTTACTCGACAGGGGTGGAGACCCAGTACTTC | CASSYSTGVETQYF
TRBJ2-5 | - | TRBD1 | TRBV27 | TGTGCCAGCAGGGGGACAGTCCAAGAGACCCAGTACTTC | CASRGTVQETQYF
TRBJ2-7 | once | - | TRBV10-3 | TGTGCCATCAGTTCACAGGGCGAGCAGTACTTC | CAISSQGEQYF
TRBJ2-5 | - | TRBD1 | TRBV5-1 | TGCGCCAGCAGCCTGGGGACAGTTCTTCAAGAGACCCAGTACTTC | CASSLGTVLQETQYF
TRBJ1-1 | - | - | TRBV6-6 | TGTGCCAGCAGTTACGCTTATGGAGATGAAGCTTTCTTT | CASSYAYGDEAFF
TRBJ2-1 | - | - | TRBV21-1 | TGTGCCAGCAGCAAAAGGGGCAGCGGGAGACTCTACAATGAGCAGTTCTTC | CASSKRGSGRLYNEQFF
TRBJ1-2 | - | - | TRBV30 | TGTGCCTGGAGTGATAGGGGCTTCTTTGGCTACACCTTC | CAWSDRGFFGYTF